These T cell receptor beta chains were read from a single sample in a study of cytomegalovirus exposure and HLA in healthy donors. Assay used: immunoSEQ multiplex PCR; TCRdb lists only in-frame clones, some missing. The profile shows roughly 89,000 clones, under 80% of them singletons. The specimen was PBMCs. The receptors originated from a man aged 25-45 years in good health and CMV-seropositive. CDR3s include the opening cysteine and the closing phenylalanine or tryptophan. The order of the fields is V gene, clone size, D gene, J gene, CDR3 DNA, CDR3 protein. D genes are given only for firm matches. Rows give clone size only sometimes, using once, few, many, or a class for an expanded clone.

TRBV11-1	once	TRBD2	TRBJ2-1	TGTGCCAGCAGTCATGCCGGGACTAGAAGCATAAATGAGCAGTTCTTC	CASSHAGTRSINEQFF
TRBV10-3	-	TRBD1	TRBJ1-5	TGTGCCATCAGTGCGGGACAGCCAAATCAGCCCCAGCATTTT	CAISAGQPNQPQHF
TRBV4-3	few	TRBD1	TRBJ1-2	TGCGCCAGCAGCCAAACAACAGGGGGCTATGGCTACACCTTC	CASSQTTGGYGYTF
TRBV25-1	-	TRBD1	TRBJ1-1	TGTGCCAGCAGTGGAAGGGACGGGACAGGGGTGGGCACTGAAGCTTTCTTT	CASSGRDGTGVGTEAFF
TRBV7-9	-	-	TRBJ2-2	TGTGCCAGCAGCCCCCGGGCGAACACCGGGGAGCTGTTTTTT	CASSPRANTGELFF
TRBV2	-	TRBD1	TRBJ1-4	TGTGCCAGCAGGGTCCAGGGGGCGTTGGGGAATGAAAAACTGTTTTTT	CASRVQGALGNEKLFF
TRBV12-5	-	-	TRBJ1-3	TGTGCTAGTGGTTTGGCCCACAGTGACACCATATATTTT	CASGLAHSDTIYF
TRBV18	-	-	TRBJ2-7	TGTGCCAGCTCACCACTGGCGGGGAGGACCTACGAGCAGTACTTC	CASSPLAGRTYEQYF
TRBV7-9	few	TRBD1	TRBJ2-7	TGTGCCAGCAGCTTGATATCGACAGGGGGAACCTACGAGCAGTACTTC	CASSLISTGGTYEQYF
TRBV2	-	-	TRBJ2-7	TGTGCCAGCACCCCAACAGTCGTTTCCTACGAGCAGTACTTC	CASTPTVVSYEQYF
TRBV6-6	-	-	TRBJ2-2	TGTGCCACTAGCACCGGGGAGCTGTTTTTT	CATSTGELFF
TRBV6-5	few	TRBD1	TRBJ1-2	TGTGCCAGCAGTTACGGGACAGGGGTAAATGGCTACACCTTC	CASSYGTGVNGYTF
TRBV28	-	-	TRBJ1-3	TGTGCCAGCAGCATAGGGGGAGCTGGAAACACCATATATTTT	CASSIGGAGNTIYF
TRBV7-2	-	-	TRBJ2-1	TGTGCCAGCAGCCCCTTATACAATGAGCAGTTCTTC	CASSPLYNEQFF
TRBV15	-	TRBD1	TRBJ2-7	TGTGCCACCAGCAGAGATCGGCTCCAGGGGGCATCTTACGAGCAGTACTTC	CATSRDRLQGASYEQYF
TRBV18	-	-	TRBJ2-3	TGTGCCAGCTCTCCCAACTATAGCACAGATACGCAGTATTTT	CASSPNYSTDTQYF
TRBV7-9	few	-	TRBJ1-1	TGTGCCAGCAGCTTAATCGGGGACACTGAAGCTTTCTTT	CASSLIGDTEAFF
TRBV7-2	-	-	TRBJ1-1	TGTGCCAGCAGCCTACAGGGAATTCGGAACACTGAAGCTTTCTTT	CASSLQGIRNTEAFF
TRBV10-3	-	TRBD1	TRBJ1-3	TGTGCCATCAGCCCCGGACAGGGAAAGCCCTCTGGAAACACCATATATTTT	CAISPGQGKPSGNTIYF
TRBV13	-	TRBD1	TRBJ2-7	TGTGCCAGCAGCTTAGGCGAGGGACAGGGTCAGTACGAGCAGTACTTC	CASSLGEGQGQYEQYF
TRBV9	-	-	TRBJ2-7	TGTGCCAGCAGCGTAGCAGGGGACGGCTTTTCCTACGAGCAGTACTTC	CASSVAGDGFSYEQYF
TRBV5-4	few	TRBD1	TRBJ1-6	TGTGCCAGCAGTCTGAAGACAGGGGGCTTTTATAATTCACCCCTCCACTTT	CASSLKTGGFYNSPLHF
TRBV11-3	-	-	TRBJ2-1	TGTGCCAGCAGCCCCCGGGTGGGTGTAGGGGGCTCCTACAATGAGCAGTTCTTC	CASSPRVGVGGSYNEQFF
TRBV7-8	-	-	TRBJ2-7	TGTGCCAGCAGCTTAGTCCCGAGCTCCTACGAGCAGTACTTC	CASSLVPSSYEQYF
TRBV5-5	-	-	TRBJ1-2	TGTGCCAGCAGCCCCGTTGCAGGGAACTATGGCTACACCTTC	CASSPVAGNYGYTF
TRBV4-1	-	-	TRBJ2-3	TGCGCCAGCAGCCCGCCGGGTACAGATACGCAGTATTTT	CASSPPGTDTQYF
TRBV5-6	-	TRBD1	TRBJ1-2	TGTGCCAGCAGAGCGACAGGGAGCGCGGGCTATGGCTACACCTTC	CASRATGSAGYGYTF
TRBV4-2	-	-	TRBJ2-1	TGTGCCAGCAGCCAAGATCCTCGGGACACGTACTACAATGAGCAGTTCTTC	CASSQDPRDTYYNEQFF
TRBV25-1	-	TRBD1	TRBJ2-7	TGTGCCAGCAGCACCCAGGGACAGGGCTACGAGCAGTACTTC	CASSTQGQGYEQYF
TRBV4-3	-	TRBD2	TRBJ2-7	TGCGCCAGCAGTCCGGGGGGGCCCTACGAGCAGTACTTC	CASSPGGPYEQYF
TRBV30	-	-	TRBJ2-1	TGTGCCTGGAGTGTACTAAGGCATGAGCAGTTCTTC	CAWSVLRHEQFF
TRBV7-9	-	-	TRBJ2-5	TGTTCCAGCAGCCCCAGCCAAGAGACCCAGTACTTC	CSSSPSQETQYF
TRBV11-3	-	TRBD2	TRBJ2-5	TGTGCCAGCAGCTTGACGCCGGGGGGACAAGAGACCCAGTACTTC	CASSLTPGGQETQYF
TRBV4-1	few	TRBD1	TRBJ1-4	TGCGCCAGCAGCCAAGTAGCAGGGGGAGGCGAAAAACTGTTTTTT	CASSQVAGGGEKLFF
TRBV2	few	TRBD1	TRBJ1-4	TGTGCCAGCAGGAGGGGGACAGGGGGTGAAAAACTGTTTTTT	CASRRGTGGEKLFF
TRBV21-1	-	-	TRBJ2-5	TGTGCCAGCACCCGGTACCCCGGGACTAGCGGGGGGACCCCCCAAGTGGCCCAGTACTTC	CASTRYPGTSGGTPQVAQYF
TRBV5-6	few	-	TRBJ1-3	TGTGCCAGCAGCTTGGGGACAAGTTCTGGAAACACCATATATTTT	CASSLGTSSGNTIYF
TRBV19	-	TRBD1	TRBJ2-7	TGTGCCAGTAGTTGGCAGGGGGCTTACGAGCAGTACTTC	CASSWQGAYEQYF
TRBV18	-	-	TRBJ2-1	TGTGCCAGCTCACTGCCGTTGGGGAGCGAGGTCTACAATGAGCAGTTCTTC	CASSLPLGSEVYNEQFF
TRBV11-1	-	-	TRBJ2-1	TGTGCCAGCAGCTTTGGCGGGTCCTACAATGAGCAGTTCTTC	CASSFGGSYNEQFF
TRBV12-5	-	-	TRBJ1-6	TGTGCTAGTGGTTTGGTGCCCGCTGCGGGGCTCAATTCACCCCTCCACTTT	CASGLVPAAGLNSPLHF
TRBV29-1	-	TRBD1	TRBJ2-7	TGCAGCGTTGAAAAACAGGGGTTGTCCTACGAGCAGTACTTC	CSVEKQGLSYEQYF
TRBV6-4	-	-	TRBJ2-2	TGTGCCAGCAGTACGGGGAACACCGGGGAGCTGTTTTTT	CASSTGNTGELFF
TRBV9	-	TRBD2	TRBJ2-1	TGTGCCAGCAGCGTAGGCGGGGGGCCGGACAATGAGCAGTTCTTC	CASSVGGGPDNEQFF
TRBV4-1	few	-	TRBJ1-1	TGCGCCAGCAGCCAAGGTCGAATTAGGGGAAACACTGAAGCTTTCTTT	CASSQGRIRGNTEAFF